A selection of T cell receptor beta chains follows, all from one sample in a study of OX40 agonist ivuxolimab in advanced cancers. Only in-frame clones appear in the TCRdb table, and some are missing; sequencing was by immunoSEQ multiplex PCR. This table has around 22,000 clones, about 83% appearing once. The material was CD4+ or CD8+ T cells sorted from blood, obtained in a trial of the OX40 agonist ivuxolimab. The receptors shown here come from an adult with an advanced solid tumor such as melanoma, head and neck, liver or kidney cancer. The CDR3 runs from the conserved cysteine through the conserved F or W. The D gene is left open where the match is weak. Some rows mark clone size as missing; the rest say once, few, many or name a class of expanded clone.

>TRBV10-3|NA|16|TRBD1|TRBJ2-5
CAISESGTGIGETQYF
TGTGCCATCAGTGAGTCCGGGACAGGGATTGGGGAGACCCAGTACTTC
>TRBV19|NA|15|TRBD2|TRBJ2-5
CASSMFSGGQETQYF
TGTGCCAGTAGTATGTTTAGCGGGGGACAAGAGACCCAGTACTTC
>TRBV9|NA|16|NA|TRBJ2-3
CASSVARSTSTDTQYF
TGTGCCAGCAGCGTAGCCAGGTCAACTAGCACAGATACGCAGTATTTT
>TRBV19|NA|14|NA|TRBJ1-3
CASSIGTSGNTIYF
TGTGCCAGTAGTATCGGGACCTCTGGAAACACCATATATTTT
>TRBV27|NA|13|TRBD2|TRBJ2-7
CASSFGGRYEQYF
TGTGCCAGCAGTTTTGGCGGGAGATACGAGCAGTACTTC
>TRBV9|NA|19|NA|TRBJ1-1
CASSVEPDLGRDMNTEAFF
TGTGCCAGCAGCGTAGAACCAGATTTGGGCCGGGACATGAACACTGAAGCTTTCTTT
>TRBV13|NA|17|TRBD1|TRBJ2-7
CASSSGTGGYHSYEQYF
TGTGCCAGCAGCTCCGGGACAGGGGGCTACCATTCCTACGAGCAGTACTTC
>TRBV6-4|NA|14|NA|TRBJ1-1
CASSEWEMNTEAFF
TGTGCCAGCAGTGAATGGGAAATGAACACTGAAGCTTTCTTT
>TRBV4-2|few|17|NA|TRBJ2-7
CASSQDHSGTLSYEQYF
TGTGCCAGCAGCCAAGATCATTCCGGGACTCTCTCCTACGAGCAGTACTTC
>TRBV25-1|NA|13|NA|TRBJ1-2
CASSDSGNYGYTF
TGTGCCAGCAGTGATTCCGGGAACTATGGCTACACCTTC
>TRBV9|NA|15|NA|TRBJ1-1
CASSRDPIINTEAFF
TGTGCCAGCAGCCGGGACCCGATAATAAACACTGAAGCTTTCTTT
>TRBV11-2|NA|13|NA|TRBJ2-7
CASSLDISYEQYF
TGTGCCAGCAGCTTAGACATCTCCTACGAGCAGTACTTC
>TRBV4-1|NA|14|NA|TRBJ1-4
CASSQNRINEKLFF
TGCGCCAGCAGCCAAAACCGGATTAATGAAAAACTGTTTTTT
>TRBV5-1|NA|15|TRBD1|TRBJ1-1
CASFRDSAVNTEAFF
TGCGCCAGCTTTAGGGACAGCGCGGTAAACACTGAAGCTTTCTTT
>TRBV7-9|NA|15|TRBD2|TRBJ2-1
CASTWTSGSGNEQFF
TGTGCCAGCACCTGGACTAGCGGGAGCGGGAATGAGCAGTTCTTC
>TRBV14|NA|13|NA|TRBJ1-2
CASTRTADYGYTF
TGTGCCAGCACCAGGACAGCGGACTATGGCTACACCTTC
>TRBV27|once|16|TRBD1|TRBJ2-3
CASSLQTGAILDTQYF
TGTGCCAGCAGTTTACAGACAGGGGCCATCCTGGATACGCAGTATTTT
>TRBV10-2|NA|14|TRBD2|TRBJ2-7
CASSDQGLGYEQYF
TGCGCCAGCAGCGACCAGGGACTAGGCTACGAGCAGTACTTC
>TRBV7-6|few|11|NA|TRBJ1-1
CASSAGTEAFF
TGTGCCAGCAGTGCGGGAACTGAAGCTTTCTTT
>TRBV27|few|16|TRBD2|TRBJ2-3
CASRLGTTRAYDTQYF
TGTGCCAGTCGCCTCGGGACTACACGTGCCTACGATACGCAGTATTTT
>TRBV29-1|NA|12|TRBD2|TRBJ2-1
CSAGLALNEQFF
TGCAGCGCCGGACTAGCGCTGAATGAGCAGTTCTTC
>TRBV6-6|NA|11|NA|TRBJ1-2
CASNDPYGYTF
TGTGCCAGCAACGACCCCTATGGCTACACCTTC
>TRBV7-9|NA|13|NA|TRBJ2-1
CASSSPGYNEQFF
TGTGCCAGCAGCTCTCCCGGGTACAATGAGCAGTTCTTC
>TRBV30|NA|12|NA|TRBJ1-6
CAWSVTRPPLHF
TGTGCCTGGAGTGTAACGCGGCCACCCCTCCACTTT
>TRBV5-6|NA|13|NA|TRBJ2-1
CASSLGTDPEQFF
TGTGCCAGCAGCTTGGGGACAGATCCTGAGCAGTTCTTC
>TRBV19|NA|15|NA|TRBJ2-3
CASSSGTTGADTQYF
TGTGCCAGTAGTAGCGGGACCACCGGTGCAGATACGCAGTATTTT
>TRBV4-2|NA|16|TRBD2|TRBJ2-3
CASSQDRGLATNTQYF
TGTGCCAGCAGCCAAGATCGGGGACTAGCAACGAATACGCAGTATTTT
>TRBV5-4|once|14|TRBD1|TRBJ2-7
CASSSVGQDYEQYF
TGTGCCAGCAGCTCGGTTGGACAGGACTACGAGCAGTACTTC
>TRBV6-1|NA|11|NA|TRBJ1-5
CASSAGHSRHF
TGTGCCAGCAGCGCGGGACACTCAAGGCATTTT
>TRBV19|NA|16|NA|TRBJ2-7
CASSIKGSPSPYEQYF
TGTGCCAGTAGTATAAAAGGGTCACCGTCACCCTACGAGCAGTACTTC
>TRBV10-3|NA|15|NA|TRBJ2-1
CAISDPGEGANEQFF
TGTGCCATCAGTGACCCCGGGGAGGGGGCCAATGAGCAGTTCTTC
>TRBV5-1|NA|18|TRBD2|TRBJ2-5
CASSLAAMRLAGEETQYF
TGCGCCAGCAGCTTGGCCGCAATGAGACTAGCGGGGGAAGAGACCCAGTACTTC
>TRBV14|NA|15|NA|TRBJ1-1
CASSQDSSLNTEAFF
TGTGCCAGCAGCCAAGATAGCTCCTTAAACACTGAAGCTTTCTTT